This TCR beta chain was found in a study of shared clonotypes between healthy human individuals. Study-wide background: CD8 memory received one plate per donor, CD8 naive two, CD4 memory three and CD4 naive three.

Study conclusions and caveats: Between a handful of donors, naive CD4 clonotypes were shared at a level of around 5.1%.

Comment on this clone: The antigen is not known. Other DNA sequences from this sample encode an identical CDR3 as well.

An even split of each subset's genomic DNA across several immunoSEQ plates was performed. Generated by immunoSEQ multiplex PCR, the TCRdb table keeps only in-frame clones and is missing some. The table lists just over 2,000,000 clones, 90% to 95% of them singletons. Researchers partitioned CD4+ cells into CD45RA+ naive and CD45RA-negative memory subsets. This clonotype originated in a man aged 18 to 35 in good health. The sequenced material came from naive CD4+ T cells sorted from blood. Specified subset: CD45RA+ positively selected.

The CDR3 nucleotides read TGTGCCAGCTCGGCCAGTACAGGGAACACCGGGGAGCTGTTTTTT. It codes for CASSASTGNTGELFF. The chain combines TRBV18 with TRBJ2-2; a weak D match, TRBD1 (5 bases). V was pared by 6 bases and J by 1 base, with 12 bases between. This CDR3 region has 15 residues. CDR1 and CDR2 from the germline V gene are KGHSH and LQKENI.